These 2 T cell receptor beta chains came from one sample sequenced in a study of response to subunit inactivated influenza vaccine. MiXCR, applied by TCRdb to the RT-PCR reads, yields one record per CDR3 protein. Here the sample spans under 200,000 distinct CDR3 sequences, approximately 12% being singletons. The source was CD8+ T cells sorted from PBMCs, collected around 2 years after vaccination. The receptors were gathered from a man between 50 and 70 years old who received an inactivated influenza vaccine.

The chain has TRBV4-2 and TRBJ2-7; tentatively, D is TRBD2 (5 bases). The V gene's germline CDR1 is LGHNA and CDR2 YNFKEQ. CDR3 length: 15 amino acids. Trimming took off 0 bases at V and 1 base at J, with 10 bases between the two ends. CDR3 coding DNA: TGTGCCAGCAGCCAAGATCCTAGCAGGTCCTACGAGCAGTACTTC. Amino acid sequence: CASSQDPSRSYEQYF.

The chain uses TRBV6-1 and TRBJ1-2; TRBD1 is a possible D gene (6 bases). With 8 bases removed from V and 7 bases from J, the gap between germline ends came to 23 bases. The V gene's germline CDR1 is MNHNS and CDR2 SASEGT. This CDR3 comprises 15 residues. The CDR3 sequence is CASSQGRGITIGYTF. The CDR3 DNA follows: TGTGCCAGCTCACAGGGTCGGGGGATAACTATTGGCTACACCTTC.